Only a few counts were recorded for the clone carrying this T cell receptor beta chain. The antigen remains unidentified. The data are from a study of cytomegalovirus exposure and HLA in healthy donors. General study findings and limits: Using a false discovery rate of 0.05, a later analysis showed that 15,000 to 20,000 TCR beta sequences were associated with HLA alleles. Researchers reported in a later analysis that a missense DCLRE1C variant was tied to TCR beta V- and J-gene trimming. Later analysis showed TCR association rates varying by HLA locus, highest for DRB1 and lowest for HLA-C. In an earlier analysis, productive rearrangement rates for most beta V segments clustered near 87% or 30%.

The PCR contained 60 Vbeta and 13 Jbeta primers. Using immunoSEQ multiplex PCR, the repertoire was profiled, and TCRdb retains in-frame clones only, with some absent. The data show about 94,000 clones, with over 50% seen just once and 3.9% held by the top ten. This CDR3 region has 16 residues. The J segment lost 3 bases and the V segment lost 4 bases, leaving 8 bases of the junction unmatched. The germline CDR1 and CDR2 sequences are SGHRS and YFSETQ. The TCR was taken from a man younger than 40 in good health and CMV-seronegative. Sequencing used PBMCs. This chain joins TRBV5-1 and TRBJ2-2, with 8 bases identical to TRBD1. The CDR3 spells CASSARPTGDTGELFF. The CDR3 nucleotides are TGCGCCAGCAGCGCCCGACCGACAGGGGACACCGGGGAGCTGTTTTTT.